This T cell receptor beta chain stems from a study of cytomegalovirus exposure and HLA in healthy donors (dated by TCRdb to the late 2010s). In terms of the full investigation: In an earlier analysis of under 750 of the donors, 276 Gb of sequence data and 90 million to 130 million unique TCR beta sequences from about 179 million T cells were reported. The study aimed to test whether signatures of past pathogen exposure could be identified by cataloging public T cell receptors. Of the roughly 400 genotyped donors, approximately 83% fell in the genetic ancestry cluster associated with self-reported Caucasian donors. Using immunosequencing, the study profiled T cell repertoires from 666 subjects and related those repertoires to cytomegalovirus serostatus. A later genetic analysis took genome-wide SNP genotypes for about 60% of the roughly 670 donors and used that subset as a discovery cohort. A later analysis re-examined previously published TCR beta repertoires from around 670 donors and added high-resolution HLA genotyping to investigate patterns of TCR occurrence. Donor age, sex, ethnicity and CMV serostatus were collected together with the repertoire data. In an earlier analysis of roughly 600 of the donors, high-throughput TCR beta sequencing was used to judge whether each TCR beta V gene segment behaved as functional or pseudogenic. Every discovery cohort repertoire had been produced on one sequencing platform. Roughly 5 DR-DQ haplotypes were handled as single units for association and clustering, since linkage in the cohort was strong. Typing coverage varied by locus: roughly 629-630 donors for A, B, C, DRB1 and DQB1; approximately 500 for DQA1; over 600 for DPA1; more than 450 for DPB1. In addition to the first cohort of roughly 670 subjects, a separate validation cohort of approximately 130 different subjects was used. The study combined high-throughput TCR immunosequencing, statistical association of individual TCRs with disease status, and machine learning to predict cytomegalovirus infection status. In the later analysis, no new phenotypic data were used to find candidate immune exposures; instead, reliance was placed on TCR beta sequences and their occurrence across donors. Across some 400 genotyped donors of the cohort, an average of approximately 200,000 unique TCR beta nucleotide sequences per donor were sequenced, and roughly 17% of those sequences were non-productive. HLA typing included class I and class II loci at four-digit resolution. Roughly 300 gigabases of sequencing data and 70 million to 100 million unique TCR sequences were included in an early release covering roughly 600 HLA-typed donors.

In the case of this clone: It lacks a known antigen.

Summary of the overall study and its limitations: In both the original and validation cohorts, the classifier was reported to diagnose cytomegalovirus status with high specificity and sensitivity. Only TCR beta chains were sequenced in this cohort, and the absence of alpha or paired-chain data limited detectable features. The 87-base-pair reads could not distinguish some IMGT-functional V segments, including TRBV6-2 and TRBV6-3, so those segments were excluded. In vitro tests confirmed that three of the cytomegalovirus-associated TCR beta chains recognize cytomegalovirus antigens. In an earlier analysis of approximately 600 of the donors, most TCR beta V segments were observed in productive rearrangements about 90% or about 30% of the time, broadly matching IMGT annotations. Because HLA typing was missing for some donors at each locus, association tests included only the typed subset. CMV serostatus was the only immune exposure information available for the cohort. According to a later analysis, most CMV-associated TCR beta chains appeared to be HLA-restricted, and the HLA associations seemed to be driven largely by CMV exposure. Roughly uniform sequencing depth across donors was assumed in presence/absence analyses, although this assumption may not hold. The study listed 170 or so TCR beta chains as associated with cytomegalovirus. A further reported finding was that TCR beta sequences accurately predicted the HLA-A and HLA-B alleles for most subjects in the first cohort. A later analysis associated 16,951 TCR beta sequences with specific HLA alleles at a false discovery rate of 0.05. Because counts were too low, some 16 rarely observed V segments, including chromosome 9 orphons, were excluded from the earlier analysis of roughly 580 of the donors. Linkage disequilibrium might explain the correlated functional status among segregating V segments, but an unknown experimental factor could not be excluded. When HLA alleles, especially DR and DQ, strongly co-occurred, TCR associations were difficult to assign to individual alleles. Across donors, most TCR sequences were observed very rarely, whereas some public TCRs were present in many individuals. In a later genetic analysis, a missense DCLRE1C variant was associated with V-gene and J-gene trimming of TCR beta chains, and the association was replicated in an independent cohort. It was suggested by the authors that the approach could potentially be generalized to other disease states and immunological phenotypes. A group of highly shared sequence variants was considered likely to be a technical artifact of the sequencing pipeline. Several of the top co-occurrence clusters appeared to be linked to parvovirus B19, influenza, CMV and Epstein-Barr virus, according to a later analysis. According to a later genetic analysis, donors in an Asian-associated ancestry cluster had fewer N-insertions in productive TCRs than the roughly 670-donor mean. A later analysis found that HLA-associated TCR beta chains were more clonally expanded and had lower generation probabilities than equally common non-associated chains. A later analysis found that TCR association rates varied across HLA loci, with DRB1 alleles showing the most associated TCRs and HLA-C alleles the fewest.

Libraries came from the immunoSEQ multiplex PCR assay. For the multiplex PCR, a mixture combining 60 forward primers for TCR Vbeta segments and 13 reverse primers for TCR Jbeta segments was used. The CDR3 region of rearranged TCR beta genes was amplified from genomic DNA with a multiplex PCR assay. On the Illumina HiSeq System, the amplified TCR beta libraries were sequenced as 87-base-pair reads. As for how the authors treated the data: In a later analysis, some 80 million unique TCR beta chains were counted across the roughly 700 repertoires, and some 10 million of these chains were shared by at least two donors. A nearest-neighbor algorithm error-corrected the raw reads and collapsed the reads into unique sequences, merging closely related sequences to remove PCR and sequencing errors. V, D and J gene segments were assigned by aligning CDR3 sequences to IMGT reference sequences. For a sequence to be retained, a match of at least six nucleotides was required to both a V gene segment and a J gene segment. A rearrangement counted as productive if the CDR3 had no stop codons and remained in frame with V and J, and every other rearrangement counted as non-productive. Following IMGT convention, CDR3 was defined as the stretch from the second conserved V-encoded cysteine to the conserved J-encoded phenylalanine. Sequences without an unambiguous match to a single V gene segment were excluded from the earlier analysis of about 600 of the donors. An earlier analysis of 450 to 650 of the donors called V segments functional above 56.7% productive rearrangements and segregating when the between-donor standard deviation exceeded 5%. To diagnose cytomegalovirus status from the catalog of TCR beta chain sequences, a statistical classification framework was built. V and J gene assignment, in a later analysis, came from comparing TCR nucleotide sequences with IMGT/GENE-DB human TR gene sequences. A later analysis assigned CDR3 sequences and most-parsimonious VDJ recombination scenarios with the TCRdist pipeline. In a later analysis, each TCR beta chain was defined by its CDR3 amino acid sequence together with its V-gene family, and reads without a unique V-gene family were excluded. As a way to deal with suspected cross-contamination and a sequencing artifact, a later analysis dropped 640 or so nucleotide sequences that were highly shared and had low generation probability. In a later analysis, a clonal expansion index was calculated for each public chain from normalized within-repertoire ranks of inferred template counts. Generation probabilities in a later analysis came from a VDJ recombination model fitted to out-of-frame rearrangements, and those results were checked against IGoR. A later analysis scored TCR-TCR, TCR-HLA and TCR-CMV co-occurrence with hypergeometric tests, applying a repertoire-size bias correction to TCR pairs. False discovery rates were estimated in a later analysis by permuting HLA or CMV assignments 20 times. In a later analysis, co-occurring TCRs were grouped using DBSCAN, with TCRdist sequence similarity added in when clustering inside HLA-allele-positive subsets. Co-occurrence clustering excluded repertoires with fewer than 30,000 or more than 120,000 public chains, plus five with anomalous nucleotide sharing. TCRdb re-hosts the immuneACCESS table, in-frame sequences only. Its copies lack some clones; in the studies checked, an unresolved V gene accounts for under half of them, and the cause for the rest is not known. V and J calls and clone size are as listed in that table; D and trimming were resolved from the DNA. The record for this sample contains some 120,000 clones. The ten largest account for around 7% of the sample.

In total, roughly 670 healthy bone marrow donors made up the cohort. At the time of sampling, all cohort members were nominally healthy, though unrecorded immune exposures were likely present. The donor was CMV seropositive and belonged to the group of 250 to 300 seropositive cohort members. A peripheral blood sample was collected from each donor, and TCR beta sequencing was performed on peripheral blood mononuclear cells. The Qiagen DNeasy Blood Extraction Kit was used to extract genomic DNA from the blood cell samples. The CDR3 runs 16 amino acids, cysteine and phenylalanine included. The sequence is cut down to CDR3 DNA, 48 bases in frame from base 1. CDR1 and CDR2 (KGHSH, LQKENI) derive from the germline V gene. Relative to germline, V is 3 bases shorter and J is 0 bases shorter, with 12 bases between their ends.

Input material: PBMCs. This TCR was sampled from a middle-aged man in good health and CMV-seropositive. The chain is assembled from TRBV18 and TRBJ1-3; TRBD1 is a weak D gene call, 6 bases matching. CDR3 loop: CASSPRTDSSGNTIYF. The DNA sequence is given as TGTGCCAGCTCACCGCGGACGGACAGCTCTGGAAACACCATATATTTT.